The rows below give T cell receptor beta chains drawn from one sample of a study of monozygotic twins with inflammatory bowel disease. With the 5' RACE reads reprocessed, TCRdb shows one record per CDR3 protein and no DNA. This sample's clone table lists about 170,000 distinct CDR3 sequences. The sample taken for sequencing was blood. The receptors originated from a human donor with ulcerative colitis or Crohn's disease, or a healthy co-twin of an affected twin (not recorded which). Both conserved end residues are part of each CDR3.

>TRBV7-3|TRBJ2-1
CASSPDRGRDEQFF
>TRBV19|TRBJ2-3
CASSIPGADTQYF
>TRBV7-2|TRBJ2-1
CASSLESAGAPYNEQFF
>TRBV5-1|TRBJ2-1
CASSRGQGNEQFF
>TRBV9|TRBJ2-1
CASSGTGLGNEQFF
>TRBV29-1|TRBJ2-7
CSAEDFSYEQYF
>TRBV6-2/TRBV6-3|TRBJ2-5
CASNDGGETQYF
>TRBV12-5|TRBJ1-1
CASGFAATEAFF
>TRBV29-1|TRBJ2-4
CSVSRGTVLAKNIQYF
>TRBV5-1|TRBJ1-2
CASSLDQGNYGYTF
>TRBV2|TRBJ1-4
CASSEMQDLFF
>TRBV4-1|TRBJ1-1
CASSQEGRGGNTEAFF
>TRBV3-1|TRBJ2-5
CASSLLPGTVETQYF
>TRBV3-1|TRBJ1-1
CASSHGYNGVGAFF
>TRBV11-2|TRBJ1-2
CVSSLDGTGFGYTF
>TRBV28|TRBJ2-5
CASRPGVARETQYF
>TRBV18|TRBJ2-7
CASSPSGTGVYEQYF
>TRBV9|TRBJ1-1
CASSAKPGTGGETWGTEAFF
>TRBV28|TRBJ2-1
CASSLLGGGSSFNEQFF
>TRBV29-1|TRBJ2-5
CSVEDEYRAGQETQYF
>TRBV7-9|TRBJ2-2
CASSSTSGLYTGELFF
>TRBV10-3|TRBJ2-5
CAISEGSGGGETQYF
>TRBV20-1|TRBJ2-2
CSARDDRYTGELFF
>TRBV7-2|TRBJ2-7
CASSFGQGLKYEQYF
>TRBV4-3|TRBJ2-1
CASSPTGALEQFF
>TRBV5-1|TRBJ1-3
CASSLVVWEAGSGNTIYF
>TRBV7-9|TRBJ1-1
CASSLGAVMNTEAFF
>TRBV5-1|TRBJ2-2
CASSFGNTGELFF
>TRBV12-3/TRBV12-4|TRBJ1-4
CASSLQTGALEKLFF
>TRBV28|TRBJ1-5
CASSPPGTANQPQHF
>TRBV6-1|TRBJ2-3
CAAHEGFMDTQYF
>TRBV29-1|TRBJ2-7
CSVVRGTSGNTYEQYF
>TRBV11-2|TRBJ2-5
CASSLQKDSTQYF
>TRBV10-3|TRBJ1-3
CAIRTGDFSGNTIYF
>TRBV5-5|TRBJ2-1
CASSSTGGGNEQFF
>TRBV19|TRBJ2-2
CASSLKHGELFF
>TRBV6-2/TRBV6-3|TRBJ2-5
CVSSYSSRRETQYF
>TRBV4-3|TRBJ2-3
CASSPGLAGYQNTQYF
>TRBV5-1|TRBJ2-7
CASSLVTGHSYYEQYF
>TRBV2|TRBJ1-5
CASSRGTGGSYSNQPQHF
>TRBV7-2|TRBJ2-1
CASLAGRPYNEQFF
>TRBV27|TRBJ2-1
CASSLMDRGGNEQFF
>TRBV6-1|TRBJ1-2
CASSEAGGAGYGYTF
>TRBV7-2|TRBJ2-7
CASSPDPGSEQYF
>TRBV7-9|TRBJ2-1
CASREGQGNLGEQFF
>TRBV6-1|TRBJ2-2
CASSALTSGGTGELFF
>TRBV20-1|TRBJ2-5
CSASSPVGQETQYF
>TRBV5-4|TRBJ1-1
CASRDPRRGGNTEAFF
>TRBV29-1|TRBJ2-5
CSAGLAGGETQYF
>TRBV5-1|TRBJ1-4
CASSHDNSNEKLFF
>TRBV29-1|TRBJ1-4
CSVDATGDEKLFF